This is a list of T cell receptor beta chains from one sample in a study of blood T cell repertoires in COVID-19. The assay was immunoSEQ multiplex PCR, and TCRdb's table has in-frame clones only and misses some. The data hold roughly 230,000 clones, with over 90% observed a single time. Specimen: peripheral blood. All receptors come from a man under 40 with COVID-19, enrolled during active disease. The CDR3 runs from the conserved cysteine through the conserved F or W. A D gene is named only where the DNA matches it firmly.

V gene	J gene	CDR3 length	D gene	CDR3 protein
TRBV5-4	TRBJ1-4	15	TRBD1	CASSSGQGANEKLFF
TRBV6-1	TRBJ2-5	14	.	CASSDPLRQETQYF
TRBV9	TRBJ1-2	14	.	CASSGVGQVYGYTF
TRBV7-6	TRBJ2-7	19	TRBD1	CASSLGGGFGDRGSYEQYF
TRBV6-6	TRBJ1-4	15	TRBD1	CASRTGGVSNEKLFF
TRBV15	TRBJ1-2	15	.	CATSREAGANYGYTF
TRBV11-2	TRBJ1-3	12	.	CASSLVQNTIYF
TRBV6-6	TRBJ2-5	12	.	CASALSGETQYF
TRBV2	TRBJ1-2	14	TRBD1	CASSGDRQNYGYTF
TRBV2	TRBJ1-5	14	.	CASSEGGGNQPQHF
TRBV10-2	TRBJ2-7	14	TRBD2	CASGSGGRFYEQYF